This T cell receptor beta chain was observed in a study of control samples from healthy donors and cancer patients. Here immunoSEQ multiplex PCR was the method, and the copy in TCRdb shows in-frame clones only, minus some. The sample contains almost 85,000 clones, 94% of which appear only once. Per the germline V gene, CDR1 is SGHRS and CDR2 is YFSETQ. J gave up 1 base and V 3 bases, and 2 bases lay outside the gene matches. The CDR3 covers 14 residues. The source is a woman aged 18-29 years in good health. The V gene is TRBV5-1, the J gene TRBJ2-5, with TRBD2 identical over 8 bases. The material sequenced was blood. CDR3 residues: CASSSGGLQETQYF. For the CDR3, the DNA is TGCGCCAGCAGCTCGGGGGGGCTCCAAGAGACCCAGTACTTC.